This T cell receptor beta chain was obtained from a study of cytomegalovirus exposure and HLA in healthy donors. Study information: Earlier, about 179 million T cells were analyzed, and over 95 million unique TCR beta sequences were found among them.

Primers for the PCR totalled 60 Vbeta and 13 Jbeta. Clones were sequenced by immunoSEQ multiplex PCR, and TCRdb holds only the in-frame ones, with some missing. This table has 95,000 or so clones, 81% appearing once. V shed 2 bases, J shed 6 bases, and the junction held 1 base outside the gene matches. The CDR3 has 12 amino acids. The germline V gene has CDR1 GTSNPN and CDR2 SVGIG (reference sequence). In the case of this clone: Its matching antigen is unknown.

General study results and limits: Later analysis identified several of the most significant clusters that appeared linked to common viral pathogens. Presence/absence analyses assumed roughly uniform sequencing depth across donors, which may not hold. Prior analysis indicated that the majority of TCR beta V segments exhibited productivity approximately 87% or approximately 30% of the time.

The sample was PBMCs. The receptor comes from a woman in her 70s in good health and CMV-seropositive. This chain uses TRBV30 with TRBJ1-1; TRBD1 aligns across 9 bases. The CDR3 nucleotides read TGTGCCTGGAGTCGGACAGGGGCTGAAGCTTTCTTT. Amino acid sequence: CAWSRTGAEAFF.